These 20 T cell receptor beta chains came from one sample sequenced in a study of CD4 T cell repertoires in COVID-19. The data were produced by immunoSEQ multiplex PCR, yet TCRdb's version contains in-frame clones alone and is incomplete. The profile covers more than 65,000 clones, with under 90% appearing a single time and approximately 0.55% taken by the ten largest. Sequencing used CD4+ T cells from peripheral blood, obtained after recovery from COVID-19. All receptors come from a human donor who had COVID-19.

This chain uses TRBV4-1 with TRBJ2-7; the D is unclear. The CDR3 length is 13 residues. CDR1 MGHRA and CDR2 YSYEKL come from the germline V gene. Trimming took off 1 base at V and 6 bases at J, with 10 bases between the two ends. For the CDR3, the DNA is TGCGCCAGCAGCCAAGGATGGGGATTCGAGCAGTACTTC. Its translation is CASSQGWGFEQYF.

The chain employs TRBV7-9 and TRBJ1-4; 7 bases are a match to TRBD1. Germline CDR1 reads SEHNR; CDR2 reads FQNEAQ (reference sequence). V was clipped by 3 bases and J by 4 bases; unmatched bases: 5. The CDR3 sequence is 15 residues long. In DNA form, the CDR3 reads TGTGCCAGCAGCTTTGGACAGGCGGTTAATGAAAAACTGTTTTTT. As protein: CASSFGQAVNEKLFF. The complete variable domain, with remaining parts taken from reference TRBV7-9 and TRBJ1-4, reads DTGVSQNPRHKITKRGQNVTFRCDPISEHNRLYWYRQTLGQGPEFLTYFQNEAQLEKSRLLSDRFSAERPKGSFSTLEIQRTEQGDSAMYLCASSFGQAVNEKLFFGSGTQLSVL.

The chain employs TRBV7-2 and TRBJ2-7; TRBD2 matches at 10 bases. This CDR3 spans 16 amino acids. The V segment lost 5 bases and the J segment 2 bases; nucleotides outside the gene matches: 9. CDR1 and CDR2 (germline): SGHTA, FQGNSA. The CDR3 DNA follows: TGTGCCAGCAGCATCCTAGCGGGAGTATTTCCCTACGAGCAGTACTTC. This encodes CASSILAGVFPYEQYF.

The gene calls are TRBV4-1 and TRBJ2-2; D uncertain. The germline V and J ends were trimmed by 1 base and 6 bases, with 6 bases remaining between them. CDR3 length: 13 amino acids. The germline gives CDR1 MGHRA, CDR2 YSYEKL. The CDR3 DNA follows: TGCGCCAGCAGCCAAGGGCAGGCCGGGGAGCTGTTTTTT. This translates into CASSQGQAGELFF.

The chain employs TRBV19 and TRBJ2-7; the match to TRBD1 covers 8 bases. The CDR3 runs to 14 residues. Germline V gives CDR1 LNHDA, CDR2 SQIVND (reference sequence). The J segment lost 5 bases and the V segment lost 3 bases, leaving 6 bases of the junction unmatched. In DNA form, the CDR3 reads TGTGCCAGTAGTATCGGACAGGGTATCAACGAGCAGTACTTC. Amino acids: CASSIGQGINEQYF.

This clone was observed a handful of times. This chain connects TRBV29-1 to TRBJ1-1; D gene ambiguous. CDR1 is SQVTM and CDR2 is ANQGSEA in the germline V gene. The CDR3 contains 13 residues. The V gene lost 7 bases and the J gene lost 0 bases, with 12 bases spanning the gap. The CDR3 reads CSAGADMNTEAFF. The CDR3 DNA is TGCAGCGCTGGAGCGGATATGAACACTGAAGCTTTCTTT.

This chain links TRBV20-1 with TRBJ2-1; 9 bases line up with TRBD2. This CDR3 is built from 16 residues. V shed 3 bases, J shed 1 base, and the junction held 7 bases outside the gene matches. Germline CDR1 is DFQATT and CDR2 is SNEGSKA (reference sequence). The CDR3 spells CSASAASGASYNEQFF. DNA of the CDR3: TGCAGTGCTAGTGCCGCTAGCGGGGCGTCCTACAATGAGCAGTTCTTC.

This chain connects TRBV19 to TRBJ1-1; D is possibly TRBD1 (5 bases). V shed 7 bases and J shed 1 base, with 19 bases lying between them. Germline V CDR1 and CDR2: LNHDA, SQIVND (reference sequence). This CDR3 has 16 amino acids. The CDR3 spells CASNFNTGRQNTEAFF. The CDR3 DNA reads TGTGCCAGTAATTTCAATACGGGGCGGCAGAACACTGAAGCTTTCTTT.

The rearrangement links TRBV19 to TRBJ2-7, with a possible D match to TRBD2 (6 bases). This CDR3 contains 14 residues. Between the trimmed V and J ends, which lost 4 bases and 7 bases, there was a span of 17 bases. CDR1 is LNHDA and CDR2 is SQIVND in the germline V gene (reference sequence). The CDR3 DNA is TGTGCCAGTAGTAACGCGGGGCTGGGGTTGGAGCAGTACTTC. It translates to CASSNAGLGLEQYF.

This chain uses TRBV5-5 with TRBJ2-7, with 9 bases identical to TRBD2. The CDR3 has 15 residues. Looked up from germline, CDR1 is SGHKS and CDR2 is YYEKEE (reference sequence). With 2 bases clipped from V and 4 bases from J, the junction kept 7 bases outside the gene matches. The CDR3 DNA follows: TGTGCCAGCAGCTTCGAGGCTAGCGGGACTTACGAGCAGTACTTC. Protein: CASSFEASGTYEQYF.

V is TRBV10-1 and J is TRBJ2-2; weak D call: TRBD2 (6 bases). This CDR3 spans 14 amino acids. The germline V gene has CDR1 WNHNN and CDR2 SYGVQD (reference sequence). The ends were cut back, 0 bases at V and 5 bases at J, with 7 bases in the middle. The CDR3 DNA reads TGCGCCAGCAGTGAGTCGAGCGGGACCGGGGAGCTGTTTTTT. Its protein is CASSESSGTGELFF.

V and J are TRBV29-1 and TRBJ2-3; TRBD2 aligns across 8 bases. Germline values: CDR1 SQVTM, CDR2 ANQGSEA. This CDR3 is built from 12 residues. The trim removed 8 bases at V and 5 bases at J, leaving 6 bases unmatched. CDR3 DNA sequence: TGCAGCTCCTCCGGGGGGGAAGATACGCAGTATTTT. Its translation: CSSSGGEDTQYF.

This chain connects TRBV30 to TRBJ1-4, with TRBD1 identical over 7 bases. V was pared by 6 bases and J by 0 bases, with 4 bases of the junction left unmatched. This CDR3 region has 14 residues. Germline V gene sequence: CDR1 GTSNPN, CDR2 SVGIG (reference sequence). The CDR3: CACRTGSTNEKLFF. In DNA, the CDR3 is TGTGCCTGTCGGACAGGATCAACTAATGAAAAACTGTTTTTT.

The sample holds a few counts of this clone. This chain links TRBV2 with TRBJ1-5; D remains ambiguous. Between the trimmed V and J ends, which lost 11 bases and 0 bases, there was a span of 11 bases. Germline loops: CDR1 SNHLY, CDR2 FYNNEI. The CDR3 is 13 residues long. CDR3 bases: TGTGCCTCCGGGGAGGTTAGCAATCAGCCCCAGCATTTT. Translated, it gives CASGEVSNQPQHF. The variable domain in full, with the rest retrieved from reference TRBV2 and TRBJ1-5, is EPEVTQTPSHQVTQMGQEVILRCVPISNHLYFYWYRQILGQKVEFLVSFYNNEISEKSEIFDDQFSVERPDGSNFTLKIRSTKLEDSAMYFCASGEVSNQPQHFGDGTRLSIL.

In its sample, this clone was seen a few times. This sequence joins TRBV4-2 and TRBJ1-1, with 8 bases lining up with TRBD1. There are 15 residues in the CDR3. J was trimmed by 3 bases and V by 0 bases; bases with no gene match: 3. From germline, CDR1 is LGHNA and CDR2 YNFKEQ. CDR3 nucleotides: TGTGCCAGCAGCCAAGAGGCAGGGGGCCACACTGAAGCTTTCTTT. Its protein product is CASSQEAGGHTEAFF.

This clone has only one observation. The chain combines TRBV6-2 or TRBV6-3 with TRBJ1-1, with D tentatively TRBD1 (5 bases). Germline V lookup: CDR1 MNHEY, CDR2 SVGEGT. V gave up 6 bases and J gave up 4 bases, with 9 bases separating them. This CDR3 region has 12 residues. The CDR3 is CASSPGGTEAFF. CDR3 coding DNA: TGTGCCAGCAGCCCGGGGGGCACTGAAGCTTTCTTT.

The gene calls are TRBV5-1 and TRBJ1-3; the D gene is possibly TRBD1 (6 bases). In germline, CDR1 is SGHRS, CDR2 YFSETQ. CDR3 length: 14 amino acids. V dropped 3 bases and J dropped 4 bases, with 11 bases sitting between them. The CDR3 spells CASSSGGAGNTIYF. CDR3 DNA sequence: TGCGCCAGCAGCTCGGGGGGCGCAGGAAACACCATATATTTT.

The chain employs TRBV28 and TRBJ1-1, with no clear D. The germline gives CDR1 MDHEN, CDR2 SYDVKM. The CDR3 runs to 15 residues. V was clipped by 2 bases and J by 0 bases, with 10 bases between them. This CDR3 is CASSLDWRVNTEAFF. CDR3 nucleotide sequence: TGTGCCAGCAGTTTAGATTGGAGGGTGAACACTGAAGCTTTCTTT.

This chain connects TRBV20-1 to TRBJ1-1; D unclear. Germline V gene sequence: CDR1 DFQATT, CDR2 SNEGSKA (reference sequence). This CDR3 is 11 amino acids long. Trimming took off 1 base at V and 11 bases at J, with 11 bases between the two ends. The CDR3 region is CSARGTGEAFF. The CDR3 DNA follows: TGCAGTGCTAGAGGGACGGGCGAGGCTTTCTTT.

The CDR3 DNA follows: TGTGCCAGCAGTGAACAAGGGATGATTAGCAATCAGCCCCAGCATTTT. Protein: CASSEQGMISNQPQHF. This chain uses TRBV6-1 with TRBJ1-5; D ambiguous. V lost 2 bases and J lost 0, with 11 bases in between. The CDR3 loop spans 16 amino acids. CDR1 is MNHNS, CDR2 SASEGT, per germline.